This T cell receptor (beta chain) was sequenced in a study of PD-1 blockade in mismatch repair-deficient tumors. Repertoires were generated with immunoSEQ multiplex PCR, while TCRdb's copy carries only in-frame clones and drops some. The sample records about 120,000 clones, around nine tenths being singletons. The CDR3 runs to 15 residues. The J segment lost 0 bases and the V segment lost 7 bases, leaving 8 bases of the junction unmatched. The germline gives CDR1 SGHAT, CDR2 FQNNGV. The V and J genes are TRBV11-2 and TRBJ2-7, with 8 bases identical to TRBD1. This specimen consisted of peripheral blood, obtained approximately 72 weeks after starting pembrolizumab. This sequence originates from an adult with mismatch repair-deficient cancer. The DNA for the CDR3 is TGTGCCAGCACAGGATTGGGACAGGCCTCCTACGAGCAGTACTTC. Translation gives CASTGLGQASYEQYF.